The present T cell receptor beta chain was sequenced within a study of cytomegalovirus exposure and HLA in healthy donors. At the level of the study: A later analysis reported the same platform for the approximately 110 validation repertoires and the 500 to 700 first-cohort repertoires.

The germline V gene encodes CDR1 SGHNT and CDR2 YYREEE (reference sequence). The CDR3 extends over 16 amino acids. V shed 0 bases and J 1 base; nucleotides not matched to a gene: 4. Assay used: immunoSEQ multiplex PCR; TCRdb lists only in-frame clones, some missing. The sample lists 55,000 to 75,000 clones, about 96% occurring once. Material: PBMCs. This TCR was recovered from a woman in her late teens or twenties in good health and CMV-seronegative. The chain uses TRBV5-4 and TRBJ2-7; 10 bases map to TRBD1. CDR3 sequence reads: CASSLGGQGGSYEQYF. DNA of the CDR3: TGTGCCAGCAGCTTGGGCGGACAGGGGGGTTCCTACGAGCAGTACTTC.